This T cell receptor beta chain was found in a study of human T cells and chemical hapten exposure. Time point: patch test 2, 6 weeks after DPC sensitization. Regarding treatment: therapeutic diphenylcyclopropenone sensitization with weekly scalp DPC. This clonotype has a handful of counts. In TCRdb, the RACE reads were re-called with MiXCR into one record per CDR3 protein. The sample shows fewer than 85,000 distinct CDR3 sequences, 10% of them seen only once. This CDR3 has 13 residues. The V end lost 5 bases, the J end lost 0 bases, and 11 bases lay between the germline ends. The V gene's germline CDR1 is SQVTM and CDR2 ANQGSEA.

The material sequenced was whole blood, taken in connection with sensitization to the hapten diphenylcyclopropenone (DPC). This clonotype originated in a woman aged 25 to 39 with alopecia areata. Some clones in this sample may be carry-over from other donors' samples. The V call is TRBV29-1, the J call TRBJ2-7; D call uncertain. CDR3 in DNA: TGCAGCGTTCTGTGGGGTAACTCCTACGAGCAGTACTTC. Translation: CSVLWGNSYEQYF.